This T cell receptor (beta chain) was retrieved from a study of CD8 T cells in ankylosing spondylitis. Study-level results: There was reportedly significant enrichment of clones that were disease-linked in matched ankylosing spondylitis synovial fluid. CD8+ cells made up the disease-linked clones, which were relatively rare in peripheral blood.

The CDR3 loop spans 16 amino acids. The V segment lost 6 bases and the J segment 4 bases; nucleotides outside the gene matches: 11. This clonotype has just a few counts. Its antigen is not identified. Quantitative barcoded 5'-RACE was used to prepare TCR beta libraries. TCRdb independently ran MiXCR on the 5' RACE reads; one entry per CDR3 protein. The sample holds hundreds of thousands of distinct CDR3 sequences, over 30% seen once. Material: blood, either unsorted or a sorted T cell fraction (not recorded which). J is TRBJ2-3 and V is TRBV12-3 or TRBV12-4; 9 nucleotides match TRBD2. The sequence was obtained from a male donor with ankylosing spondylitis or in good health (not recorded which). This CDR3 reads CASRDGIAGVPDTQYF. CDR3 sequence (DNA): TGTGCCAGCAGGGACGGGATAGCGGGGGTCCCAGATACGCAGTATTTT.